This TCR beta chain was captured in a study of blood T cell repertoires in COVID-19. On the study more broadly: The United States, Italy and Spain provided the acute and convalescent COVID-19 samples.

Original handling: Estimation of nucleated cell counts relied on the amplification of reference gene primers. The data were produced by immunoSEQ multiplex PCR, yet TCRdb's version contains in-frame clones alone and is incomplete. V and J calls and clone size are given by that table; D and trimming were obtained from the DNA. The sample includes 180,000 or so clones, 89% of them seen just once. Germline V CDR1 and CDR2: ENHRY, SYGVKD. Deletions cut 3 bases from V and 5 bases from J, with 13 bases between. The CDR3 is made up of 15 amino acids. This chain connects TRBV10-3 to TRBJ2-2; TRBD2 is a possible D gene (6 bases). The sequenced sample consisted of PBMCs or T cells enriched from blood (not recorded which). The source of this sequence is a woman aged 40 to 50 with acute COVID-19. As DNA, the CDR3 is TGTGCCATCAGTGATGGGGCTGGGGGGACCGGGGAGCTGTTTTTT. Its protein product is CAISDGAGGTGELFF.